This T cell receptor (beta chain) was sequenced for a study of blood T cells in healthy people across ages (dated by TCRdb to between 2014 and 2017). Regarding the complete study: In model experiments, roughly one uniquely barcoded TCR beta cDNA molecule per two T cells was captured by template switching. Using deep sequencing normalized with unique cDNA molecular identifiers, the study measured how TCR beta repertoire diversity changes with age. The donors were divided into four age groups: young (average around 17 years), middle-aged (roughly 42), aged (approximately 59) and long-lived (about 90). Donors of different ages were randomly distributed across sequencing lanes to avoid experimental bias. Two additional independent replicas of 1 million unique cDNA reads from the same blood draw were analyzed for two donors (one aged 18 to 30 and one aged 80 or older). What the research found in general, with its limitations: Bulk unsorted PBMC profiling prevented conclusive comparison of naive and antigen-experienced compartments. Total diversity estimates from one million sequenced T cells were considered lower bounds and underestimates. As age increased, observed TCR beta diversity per million T cells dropped in a roughly linear way, and a significant reduction was already evident by age about 40. Observed TCR beta diversity correlated strongly with the percentage of naive T cells measured by flow cytometry. Compared with the aged group, the long-lived group had more naive CD4+ T cells, fewer expanded clones and increased TCR diversity, suggesting age selection. Because the CMV infection status of the donors was unknown, age-related changes in expanded clonotypes may potentially have been confounded.

This clonotype was observed a handful of times. This receptor's antigen is unknown. No per-base quality is available; no much larger clone lies one base away. Library preparation employed 5' RACE. Sequencing relied on an Illumina HiSeq 2500. A second PCR of roughly 6 to 11 cycles was run with a J-beta primer mix and a sample-barcoded 5' primer. Each TCR beta cDNA molecule received a unique molecular identifier from a template-switch 5' adaptor carrying 12 random nucleotides. Each sample yielded at least 3 million CDR3-containing paired-end reads. The Mint cDNA synthesis kit, primed by a TRBC-specific oligonucleotide, was used to synthesize first-strand cDNA from all RNA. Following uracil-DNA glycosylase treatment, all cDNA underwent a first 18-cycle PCR with the universal primers M1SS and BC2_uni_R. The authors' analysis ran thus. Each sample was normalized by randomly selecting 1 million high-quality reads, each carrying a distinct molecular identifier. Reads with shared molecular identifiers were discarded instead of being binned into consensus sequences. MiTCR, set to a Q25 quality threshold and the strictest error-elimination algorithm, was used for CDR3 identification, clonotype clustering and error correction. Lower-bound total TCR beta diversity was estimated with a nonparametric unseen species model using Euler transformation. TCRdb reprocessed the public reads (quality trimming at Q25 with fastp, clone calling with MiXCR) and kept in-frame beta chains. When rows share a CDR3 protein, they turn into one entry using the most common DNA and genes. The V and J calls follow TCRdb's processing rather than the paper's. Recorded for this sample are 650,000 to 800,000 distinct CDR3 sequences; about 42% of them occurred a single time. Roughly 19% of the sample is held by the ten biggest clonotypes.

Donors were about 36 systemically healthy Caucasian individuals from Russia aged 6 to 90 years. Each donor gave about 11 milliliters of peripheral blood, drawn into EDTA-treated Vacutainer tubes. PBMCs were isolated by Ficoll-Paque density-gradient centrifugation, with at least 7 million obtained per sample. Total RNA, at least 5.5 micrograms per sample, was extracted from PBMCs with Trizol reagent. For every donor, flow cytometry on a PBMC aliquot measured the percentage of naive CD45RAhigh/CD27high T cells. The CDR3 starts with the cysteine, ends with the phenylalanine, and has 15 residues. Only CDR3 DNA is held: 45 bases, read in frame from base 1. CDR1 and CDR2, per the germline V gene, are SNHLY and FYNNEI. At the junction V is shortened by 3 bases and J by 2 bases, with 14 bases in between.

The receptor chain draws on TRBV2 and TRBJ2-7; TRBD1 is possibly the D segment (6 matching bases). The sequenced sample consisted of blood. The source is a man between 60 and 70 years old in good health. The CDR3 here reads CASSEWDKATYEQYF. Here is the DNA: TGTGCCAGCAGTGAGTGGGACAAAGCCACCTACGAGCAGTACTTC.